Below are 30 T cell receptor beta chains sequenced from a single sample in a study of blood T cell repertoires in COVID-19. Assay used: immunoSEQ multiplex PCR; TCRdb lists only in-frame clones, some missing. The table lists 250,000 or so clones, 70% to 90% of them singletons. The sequencing input was PBMCs or T cells enriched from blood (not recorded which). These receptors were taken from a woman between 45 and 65 years old who had recovered from COVID-19.

This chain connects TRBV27 to TRBJ2-7, with a possible D match to TRBD2 (5 bases). Germline CDR1 reads MNHEY; CDR2 reads SMNVEV (reference sequence). V was shortened by 6 bases and J by 4 bases, with 13 bases between the two germline ends. The CDR3 is 13 amino acids. The CDR3 nucleotides read TGTGCCAGCAGCCGGGCGGGCGATTACGAGCAGTACTTC. Protein sequence: CASSRAGDYEQYF.

CDR3 residues: CSVAPYYNYGYTF. The CDR3, as DNA: TGCAGCGTTGCCCCTTATTATAACTATGGCTACACCTTC. The chain has TRBV29-1 and TRBJ1-2; D unclear. The germline V and J ends were trimmed by 4 bases and 1 base, with 10 bases remaining between them. Germline V lookup: CDR1 SQVTM, CDR2 ANQGSEA. The CDR3 is 13 residues long.

The chain recombines TRBV10-3 with TRBJ1-2; D is possibly TRBD1 (5 bases). The CDR3 runs to 13 residues. Germline V gene sequence: CDR1 ENHRY, CDR2 SYGVKD. V shed 3 bases and J shed 6 bases, with 11 bases lying between them. This CDR3 reads CAISEGAGDGYTF. As DNA, the CDR3 is TGTGCCATCAGTGAAGGGGCTGGAGATGGCTACACCTTC.

The chain combines TRBV28 with TRBJ1-2; tentative D call: TRBD1 (6 bases). Germline V lookup: CDR1 MDHEN, CDR2 SYDVKM. Trimming took off 3 bases at V and 4 bases at J, with 12 bases between the two ends. This CDR3 is 14 amino acids long. CDR3 sequence reads: CASSFYDRFYGYTF. CDR3 bases: TGTGCCAGCAGTTTTTATGACAGGTTCTATGGCTACACCTTC.

The rearrangement uses TRBV6-5 and TRBJ1-2; D may be TRBD1 (6 bases). Germline V lookup: CDR1 MNHEY, CDR2 SVGAGI. Trimming shortened V by 6 bases and J by 8 bases, and 22 bases separated the two germline ends. The length of the CDR3 is 15 residues. The DNA of the CDR3 is TGTGCCAGCAGCGAGCCCCCGACAGGTTCAAGGGGCTACACCTTC. Amino acid sequence: CASSEPPTGSRGYTF.

This chain uses TRBV28 with TRBJ2-7; 7 bases fit TRBD2. Trimming at V came to 4 bases and at J to 4 bases, leaving 7 bases not matched to a gene. Germline CDR1 and CDR2: MDHEN and SYDVKM. The CDR3 runs to 14 residues. The CDR3 reads CASSSPGRMYEQYF. CDR3 sequence (DNA): TGTGCCAGCAGTTCTCCCGGGAGGATGTACGAGCAGTACTTC.

The V gene is TRBV3-1 (or the pseudogene TRBV3-2), the J gene TRBJ2-5, with 7 bases identical to TRBD2. CDR1 and CDR2 (germline): LGHDT, YNNKEL (reference sequence). CDR3 length: 14 amino acids. Trimming at V came to 3 bases and at J to 5 bases, leaving 6 bases not matched to a gene. CDR3 nucleotide sequence: TGTGCCAGCAGCCAGGGGGGGGGAGTCGAGACCCAGTACTTC. Protein: CASSQGGGVETQYF.

This clone showed up just once. The chain couples TRBV5-4 to TRBJ1-1; D is perhaps TRBD1 (5 bases). Trimming left V 4 bases short and J 4 bases short, with 17 bases between. Germline V CDR1 and CDR2: SGHNT, YYREEE (reference sequence). The CDR3 length is 15 residues. The CDR3 coding sequence is TGTGCCAGCAGCCAGGGAGGGTGGCGGAGCACTGAAGCTTTCTTT. Its protein is CASSQGGWRSTEAFF.

In this sample, this clone turned up once. The V gene is TRBV4-2, the J gene TRBJ2-7; D possibly corresponds to TRBD1 (6 bases). Trimming left V 1 base short and J 5 bases short, with 15 bases between. CDR3 length equals 15 residues. Germline V gene data show CDR1 as LGHNA and CDR2 as YNFKEQ. The CDR3 bases are TGTGCCAGCAGCCAAGTACAGGGATCCGGGGACGAGCAGTACTTC. This encodes CASSQVQGSGDEQYF.

The V call is TRBV16, the J call TRBJ2-5; 9 nucleotides line up with TRBD1. The CDR3 extends over 15 amino acids. The trim removed 4 bases at V and 5 bases at J, leaving 8 bases unmatched. The V gene's germline CDR1 is KGHSY and CDR2 FQNENV. CDR3 DNA: TGTGCCAGCAGCCGCCGGGACAGGGCGCCCGAGACCCAGTACTTC. Residues: CASSRRDRAPETQYF.

This clone was detected once. V and J are TRBV5-1 and TRBJ1-1; a possible D gene is TRBD1 (6 bases). Trimming removed 5 bases at V and 1 base at J, with 9 bases between. The germline CDR1 and CDR2 sequences are SGHRS and YFSETQ. The CDR3 runs to 13 residues. CDR3 residues: CASRGQKNTEAFF. The DNA for the CDR3 is TGCGCCAGCAGGGGACAAAAGAACACTGAAGCTTTCTTT.

V is TRBV24-1 and J is TRBJ2-5; D is ambiguous. The CDR3 has 16 amino acids. Germline V gene lookup returns CDR1 KGHDR and CDR2 SFDVKD. Trimming removed 6 bases at V and 3 bases at J, with 19 bases between. The CDR3 bases are TGTGCCACCAGTACAGCAAGAAACCAAAAAGAAGAGACCCAGTACTTC. Translation gives CATSTARNQKEETQYF.

The chain is built from TRBV19 and TRBJ2-4; weak D call: TRBD1 (6 bases). CDR1 and CDR2 from the germline V gene are LNHDA and SQIVND (reference sequence). This CDR3 contains 16 residues. The V end lost 2 bases, the J end lost 0 bases, and 11 bases lay between the germline ends. The CDR3, as DNA: TGTGCCAGTAGTATAATCCCACAGGGAGCCAAAAACATTCAGTACTTC. Translating gives CASSIIPQGAKNIQYF.

The V gene is TRBV19, the J gene TRBJ2-1; tentatively, D is TRBD2 (7 bases). CDR1 is LNHDA and CDR2 is SQIVND in the germline V gene (reference sequence). The CDR3 runs 14 residues. The ends were cut back, 9 bases at V and 2 bases at J, with 14 bases in the middle. The CDR3 region has the DNA TGTGCCAGCTACCGGGGGGCGCCCTACAATGAGCAGTTCTTC. Translation gives CASYRGAPYNEQFF.

The table lists this clone with a few counts. The genes are TRBV4-2 and TRBJ1-3; D possibly corresponds to TRBD1 (5 bases). V was pared by 6 bases and J by 0 bases, with 9 bases between. CDR1 is LGHNA, CDR2 YNFKEQ, per germline. The CDR3 loop spans 14 amino acids. CDR3 nucleotides: TGTGCCAGCAGTGACAGAGCCTCTGGAAACACCATATATTTT. Translation: CASSDRASGNTIYF.

The chain couples TRBV28 to TRBJ1-2; D not certain. The CDR3 loop spans 13 amino acids. Germline CDR1 MDHEN, CDR2 SYDVKM. V was cut by 1 base and J by 4 bases, with 7 bases left in between. CDR3 region: CASSLSVSYGYTF. The CDR3 nucleotides are TGTGCCAGCAGTTTATCAGTATCCTATGGCTACACCTTC.

The rearrangement links TRBV3-1 (or the pseudogene TRBV3-2) to TRBJ1-2; a possible D gene is TRBD1 (5 bases). CDR3 size: 12 residues. Trimming removed 5 bases from V and 8 bases from J, with 12 bases in between. Germline V gene data show CDR1 as LGHDT and CDR2 as YNNKEL (reference sequence). The CDR3 nucleotides read TGTGCCAGCAGCTTCCAGGGTGGCGGCTACACCTTC. Residues: CASSFQGGGYTF.

This chain links TRBV3-1 (or the pseudogene TRBV3-2) with TRBJ2-3; D gene ambiguous. Trimming left V 4 bases short and J 2 bases short, with 19 bases between. Germline CDR1 LGHDT, CDR2 YNNKEL (reference sequence). This CDR3 contains 17 residues. This CDR3 reads CASSRPGVATITDTQYF. CDR3 DNA sequence: TGTGCCAGCAGCCGCCCAGGTGTTGCCACAATCACAGATACGCAGTATTTT.

In this sample, this clone turned up once. This chain links TRBV28 with TRBJ1-4; no definite D call. The germline CDR1 and CDR2 sequences are MDHEN and SYDVKM. This CDR3 is built from 15 residues. The V end lost 3 bases, the J end lost 4 bases, and 12 bases lay between the germline ends. The CDR3 reads CASSLGGSGNEKLFF. The CDR3 DNA sequence: TGTGCCAGCAGTTTGGGAGGTAGTGGTAATGAAAAACTGTTTTTT.

The chain has TRBV28 and TRBJ2-2; the D gene is possibly TRBD1 (6 bases). Germline values: CDR1 MDHEN, CDR2 SYDVKM. V dropped 5 bases and J dropped 1 base, with 14 bases sitting between them. The CDR3 is 16 amino acids. The CDR3 loop is CASSLRMTGNTGELFF. The DNA of the CDR3 is TGTGCCAGCAGTCTACGGATGACAGGGAACACCGGGGAGCTGTTTTTT.

V is TRBV18 and J is TRBJ1-3; D ambiguous. Looked up from germline, CDR1 is KGHSH and CDR2 is LQKENI. V lost 2 bases to trimming and J lost 7 bases, with 6 bases between them. The CDR3 contains 12 residues. CDR3 nucleotides: TGTGCCAGCTCACCATGGAGCAACACCATATATTTT. Residues: CASSPWSNTIYF.

The V call is TRBV28, the J call TRBJ1-5; D is unclear. Trimming removed 8 bases at V and 7 bases at J, with 18 bases between. Germline V gives CDR1 MDHEN, CDR2 SYDVKM. The CDR3 consists of 14 residues. CDR3 coding DNA: TGTGCCAGCGACTCTGGTGTTGGTGGCCAGCCCCAGCATTTT. Translating gives CASDSGVGGQPQHF.

The gene calls are TRBV5-1 and TRBJ2-1; possible D gene TRBD2, 5 bases. The germline CDR1 and CDR2 sequences are SGHRS and YFSETQ. The CDR3 length is 15 residues. Trimming stripped 2 bases from V and 1 base from J, with 10 bases between. The CDR3 region is CASSFLADSYNEQFF. In nucleotides, the CDR3 is TGCGCCAGCAGCTTTCTAGCAGATTCCTACAATGAGCAGTTCTTC.

The rearrangement links TRBV6-5 to TRBJ2-1; a possible D gene is TRBD2 (5 bases). V was trimmed by 0 bases and J by 8 bases, leaving 11 bases between them. In germline, CDR1 is MNHEY, CDR2 SVGAGI. The CDR3 has 14 residues. The CDR3: CASSYSNLAHEQFF. The CDR3 DNA follows: TGTGCCAGCAGTTACTCAAATCTAGCACATGAGCAGTTCTTC.

This clone was observed once. V and J are TRBV28 and TRBJ1-6; D not certain. The CDR3 is 12 residues long. Germline V gives CDR1 MDHEN, CDR2 SYDVKM. Trimming cost V 5 bases and J 7 bases, with 6 bases left between them. The CDR3 loop reads CASSRLNSPLHF. The CDR3 coding sequence is TGTGCCAGCAGTCGCCTAAATTCACCCCTCCACTTT.

This clone was seen a single time. The chain couples TRBV5-4 to TRBJ2-3; 9 nucleotides match TRBD2. CDR3 length equals 15 residues. Trimming removed 0 bases from V and 4 bases from J; junction bases left unmatched: 3. Germline lookup yields CDR1 SGHNT and CDR2 YYREEE (reference sequence). The CDR3 spells CASSLDLAGPDTQYF. The CDR3 DNA reads as TGTGCCAGCAGCTTGGATCTAGCGGGACCAGATACGCAGTATTTT.

The chain has TRBV5-5 and TRBJ2-1; 7 nucleotides line up with TRBD2. The V segment lost 4 bases and the J segment 10 bases; nucleotides outside the gene matches: 2. The CDR3 has 11 residues. Per germline, CDR1 SGHKS and CDR2 YYEKEE (reference sequence). The CDR3 loop is CASSPSGEQFF. The CDR3 DNA reads TGTGCCAGCAGCCCTAGCGGCGAGCAGTTCTTC.

The chain combines TRBV6-5 with TRBJ1-1, with TRBD1 identical over 8 bases. The CDR3 runs to 14 residues. Trimming cost V 6 bases and J 4 bases; bases outside gene matches: 7. Germline values: CDR1 MNHEY, CDR2 SVGAGI. The CDR3 DNA is TGTGCCAGCAGAAAGGACAGGGCGGGCACTGAAGCTTTCTTT. This gives the protein CASRKDRAGTEAFF.

The count of this clone is one. The chain has TRBV28 and TRBJ1-6; D call uncertain. This CDR3 contains 14 residues. The germline V gene encodes CDR1 MDHEN and CDR2 SYDVKM. The V end lost 3 bases, the J end lost 6 bases, and 9 bases lay between the germline ends. The CDR3: CASSFRSFNSPLHF. The CDR3 coding sequence is TGTGCCAGCAGTTTCCGGAGTTTTAATTCACCCCTCCACTTT.

The sample holds one count of this clone. The J gene is TRBJ2-7, the V gene TRBV6-5; possibly TRBD1 for D (6 bases). The CDR3 covers 14 residues. CDR1 and CDR2 (germline): MNHEY, SVGAGI. Trimming removed 0 bases from V and 1 base from J, with 7 bases in between. CDR3 protein: CASSYSDRSYEQYF. DNA of the CDR3: TGTGCCAGCAGTTACTCGGACAGATCCTACGAGCAGTACTTC.